What follows describes a single TCR beta chain. This table comes from immunoSEQ multiplex PCR, and its TCRdb copy is limited to in-frame clones, with some not included. The sample yields approximately 31,000 clones, about 89% seen once. This entry belongs to a study of blood T cell repertoires in COVID-19. The receptor's source is a man aged 60-69 years with acute or convalescent COVID-19. The material sequenced was peripheral blood.

The CDR3 bases are TGTGCCAGTAGTATCTCGGACTTGCAAGAGACCCAGTACTTC. Amino acid sequence: CASSISDLQETQYF. This chain connects TRBV19 to TRBJ2-5; possible D gene TRBD2, 5 bases. V was shortened by 3 bases and J by 2 bases, with 10 bases between the two germline ends. Germline V lookup: CDR1 LNHDA, CDR2 SQIVND (reference sequence). CDR3 length: 14 amino acids.